These 24 T cell receptor beta chains originate from one sample sequenced in a study of T-cell reconstitution after alpha-beta-depleted transplantation in children. Unique molecular identifiers tagged the TCRbeta library. TCRdb re-called the PCR reads through MiXCR, storing one row per CDR3 protein. The data show about 600,000 distinct CDR3 sequences, under 15% seen once. Sequences were derived from PBMCs, mostly from graft donor cells, sampled 360 days after TCRalphabeta/CD19-depleted stem cell transplant. These receptor sequences come from a male patient aged 10 to 17 who had a stem cell transplant for acute myeloid leukemia, so the T cells may come from the graft donor.

This clonotype was counted only a few times. The V and J genes are TRBV6-2 or TRBV6-3 and TRBJ2-7; D remains ambiguous. There are 12 residues in the CDR3. V gave up 5 bases and J gave up 3 bases, with 8 bases separating them. In germline, CDR1 is MNHEY, CDR2 SVGEGT. The CDR3 loop reads CASSNRHYEQYF. In nucleotides, the CDR3 is TGTGCCAGCAGTAACAGACACTACGAGCAGTACTTC.

This clonotype has at least ten counts. The rearrangement joins TRBV20-1 to TRBJ1-5; D unclear. The CDR3 covers 12 residues. Germline CDR1 and CDR2: DFQATT and SNEGSKA (reference sequence). V was trimmed by 6 bases and J by 0 bases, leaving 6 bases between them. As DNA, the CDR3 is TGCAGTGCCGTCAGTAGCAATCAGCCCCAGCATTTT. Translated, it gives CSAVSSNQPQHF.

This clonotype showed up many times. The gene calls are TRBV20-1 and TRBJ2-3; a weak D match, TRBD2 (6 bases). The CDR3 is made up of 15 amino acids. Trimming cost V 3 bases and J 0 bases, with 13 bases left between them. The V gene's germline CDR1 is DFQATT and CDR2 SNEGSKA (reference sequence). The CDR3: CSASEGGPSTDTQYF. DNA for the CDR3: TGCAGTGCTAGTGAGGGAGGACCTAGCACAGATACGCAGTATTTT.

This clonotype has just a few counts. The chain has TRBV20-1 and TRBJ2-1; 13 nucleotides line up with TRBD2. The CDR3 extends over 16 amino acids. Germline V gene data show CDR1 as DFQATT and CDR2 as SNEGSKA (reference sequence). V lost 6 bases to trimming and J lost 2 bases; unmatched junction nucleotides: 7. The DNA for the CDR3 is TGCAGTGCCAACGGACTAGCGGGAGAGGCCTACAATGAGCAGTTCTTC. As protein: CSANGLAGEAYNEQFF.

The genes are TRBV20-1 and TRBJ2-1; 8 bases align to TRBD2. Per the germline V gene, CDR1 is DFQATT and CDR2 is SNEGSKA (reference sequence). After removal of 1 base from V and 7 bases from J, the junction contained 6 bases not matched to a gene. This CDR3 spans 14 amino acids. CDR3 amino acids: CSARGERELNEQFF. CDR3 in DNA: TGCAGTGCTAGAGGGGAGCGGGAGTTAAATGAGCAGTTCTTC.

This clonotype has more than one count but fewer than ten. The chain joins TRBV4-3 to TRBJ1-4; 7 bases are a match to TRBD1. V lost 6 bases to trimming and J lost 7 bases; unmatched junction nucleotides: 5. Germline V gene sequence: CDR1 LGHNA, CDR2 YSLEER. The CDR3 extends over 13 amino acids. CDR3 amino acids: CASRVTGTEKLFF. In nucleotides, the CDR3 is TGCGCCAGCAGGGTGACAGGGACTGAAAAACTGTTTTTT.

There are a few counts of this clonotype. V is TRBV6-2 or TRBV6-3 and J is TRBJ1-1; tentatively, D is TRBD1 (6 bases). Germline V gives CDR1 MNHEY, CDR2 SVGEGT. The CDR3 contains 13 residues. CDR3 bases: TGTGCTTCGGCGAGGGGGGAGGACACTGAAGCTTTCTTT. This translates into CASARGEDTEAFF.

This clonotype occurred many times. The V gene is TRBV29-1, the J gene TRBJ2-2; D unresolved. From germline, CDR1 is SQVTM and CDR2 ANQGSEA. The CDR3 totals 12 residues. The ends were cut back, 4 bases at V and 6 bases at J, with 9 bases in the middle. CDR3 in amino acids: CSVGEGAGELFF. Here the CDR3 DNA reads TGCAGCGTTGGTGAAGGCGCCGGGGAGCTGTTTTTT.

This chain joins TRBV5-1 and TRBJ2-5, with unresolved D. The CDR3 contains 13 residues. Germline values: CDR1 SGHRS, CDR2 YFSETQ. V was clipped by 1 base and J by 1 base, with 5 bases between them. The CDR3 sequence: CASSLSPQETQYF. CDR3 DNA: TGCGCCAGCAGCTTGAGTCCCCAAGAGACCCAGTACTTC.

This clonotype was seen a handful of times. The CDR3 nucleotides read TGCAGTGCTGGATCAATGCCGGGACAGGGTGGGCCGCCCCAGCATTTT. Translation: CSAGSMPGQGGPPQHF. The chain employs TRBV20-1 and TRBJ1-5; 9 positions match TRBD1. Germline trimming cut 5 bases from V and 9 bases from J; bases unmatched to any gene: 17. Per the germline V gene, CDR1 is DFQATT and CDR2 is SNEGSKA (reference sequence). The CDR3 runs 16 residues.

This chain links TRBV7-8 with TRBJ2-1; D unresolved. The CDR3 is 15 amino acids. Germline V gives CDR1 SGHVS, CDR2 FQNEAQ. The V gene lost 5 bases and the J gene lost 2 bases, with 13 bases spanning the gap. DNA for the CDR3: TGTGCCAGCAGCCCCCAACCCATGGCCTACAATGAGCAGTTCTTC. Translated: CASSPQPMAYNEQFF.

This clonotype appeared many times. The J gene is TRBJ2-2, the V gene TRBV20-1; 11 bases agree with TRBD2. The germline gives CDR1 DFQATT, CDR2 SNEGSKA (reference sequence). The CDR3 covers 16 residues. Trimming cost V 5 bases and J 7 bases; bases outside gene matches: 12. CDR3: CSALFLAGGQGGELFF. DNA for the CDR3: TGCAGTGCTCTGTTCCTAGCGGGAGGCCAGGGCGGGGAGCTGTTTTTT.

The chain combines TRBV6-1 with TRBJ2-6; D remains unclear. CDR1 and CDR2 from the germline V gene are MNHNS and SASEGT. With 5 bases removed from V and 0 bases from J, the gap between germline ends came to 11 bases. The length of the CDR3 is 16 residues. This CDR3 reads CASSPPVRSGANVLTF. CDR3 in DNA: TGTGCCAGCAGTCCCCCGGTGCGCTCTGGGGCCAACGTCCTGACTTTC.

This clonotype was picked up a small number of times. The rearrangement links TRBV27 to TRBJ2-7, with D perhaps being TRBD1 or TRBD2 (5 bases each). This CDR3 is built from 15 residues. Germline V CDR1 and CDR2: MNHEY, SMNVEV (reference sequence). V lost 5 bases and J lost 3, with 17 bases in between. CDR3 residues: CASSGSRGVVYEQYF. The CDR3 coding sequence is TGTGCCAGCAGTGGCTCTCGAGGGGTCGTCTACGAGCAGTACTTC.

The chain recombines TRBV6-2 or TRBV6-3 with TRBJ2-7; the D gene is possibly TRBD2 (5 bases). The V and J ends lost 2 bases and 6 bases respectively, with 20 bases between them. Per germline, CDR1 MNHEY and CDR2 SVGEGT. This CDR3 spans 16 amino acids. The CDR3 reads CASSYPPGPGLSEQYF. The CDR3, as DNA: TGTGCCAGCAGTTACCCCCCAGGTCCGGGATTGAGCGAGCAGTACTTC.

The J gene is TRBJ2-3, the V gene TRBV10-3; 13 bases align to TRBD2. The germline CDR1 and CDR2 sequences are ENHRY and SYGVKD. The ends lost 10 bases at V and 0 bases at J; junction bases unmatched: 10. This CDR3 comprises 17 residues. CDR3 region: CATIMTSGRSSTDTQYF. For the CDR3, the DNA is TGTGCCACTATAATGACTAGCGGGAGGTCGAGCACAGATACGCAGTATTTT.

This sequence joins TRBV12-5 and TRBJ2-6; D gene unclear. The CDR3 has 19 amino acids. The germline V and J ends were trimmed by 1 base and 2 bases, with 18 bases remaining between them. The germline gives CDR1 LGHNT, CDR2 FRNRAP. The CDR3 nucleotides are TGTGCTAGTGGTTTGGGATCGGCAGGTCCTAATACTGGGGCCAACGTCCTGACTTTC. This translates into CASGLGSAGPNTGANVLTF.

V usage is TRBV29-1 and J usage is TRBJ2-4; 12 bases map to TRBD2. The CDR3 is 13 residues long. Germline assignment: CDR1 SQVTM and CDR2 ANQGSEA. V shed 5 bases and J 7 bases; nucleotides not matched to a gene: 3. For the CDR3, the DNA is TGCAGCGTTAGACTAGCGGGAGATAACATTCAGTACTTC. Translated, it gives CSVRLAGDNIQYF. Full variable domain (missing parts from reference TRBV29-1 and TRBJ2-4): SAVISQKPSRDICQRGTSLTIQCQVDSQVTMMFWYRQQPGQSLTLIATANQGSEATYESGFVIDKFPISRPNLTFSTLTVSNMSPEDSSIYLCSVRLAGDNIQYFGAGTRLSVL.

This clonotype was seen at least ten times. The chain employs TRBV11-2 and TRBJ1-6; D is uncertain. Looked up from germline, CDR1 is SGHAT and CDR2 is FQNNGV. The CDR3 spans 17 residues. V lost 4 bases and J lost 0, with 13 bases in between. The CDR3 spells CASSWPKESSYNSPLHF. In DNA form, the CDR3 reads TGTGCCAGCAGCTGGCCCAAAGAAAGCTCCTATAATTCACCCCTCCACTTT.

The chain combines TRBV19 with TRBJ2-7; D perhaps matches TRBD1 (5 bases). V was pared by 8 bases and J by 4 bases, with 18 bases between. Germline V lookup: CDR1 LNHDA, CDR2 SQIVND (reference sequence). The CDR3 consists of 14 residues. CDR3 region: CASAPRVKGYEQYF. CDR3 bases: TGTGCCAGTGCCCCCCGGGTAAAGGGGTACGAGCAGTACTTC.

This clonotype was seen at least ten times. The chain employs TRBV9 and TRBJ1-1; a possible D gene is TRBD1 (5 bases). The CDR3 length is 15 residues. The germline V gene encodes CDR1 SGDLS and CDR2 YYNGEE. With 3 bases removed from V and 1 base from J, the gap between germline ends came to 13 bases. The CDR3 DNA follows: TGTGCCAGCAGCGCCCTGCCCGGGGGGAACACTGAAGCTTTCTTT. This sequence encodes CASSALPGGNTEAFF. Looking up the rest from reference TRBV9 and TRBJ1-1 gives the full variable domain: DSGVTQTPKHLITATGQRVTLRCSPRSGDLSVYWYQQSLDQGLQFLIQYYNGEERAKGNILERFSAQQFPDLHSELNLSSLELGDSALYFCASSALPGGNTEAFFGQGTRLTVV.

This clonotype was observed a handful of times. The chain uses TRBV4-3 and TRBJ2-3, with D maybe TRBD2 (6 bases). The germline CDR1 and CDR2 sequences are LGHNA and YSLEER. This CDR3 region has 16 residues. V shed 4 bases and J shed 0 bases, with 14 bases lying between them. The CDR3 reads CASSPSGGPSTDTQYF. In DNA, the CDR3 is TGCGCCAGCAGCCCAAGTGGAGGGCCTAGCACAGATACGCAGTATTTT.

The V and J genes are TRBV7-2 and TRBJ2-2; no firm D call. CDR1 and CDR2 (germline): SGHTA, FQGNSA. V was trimmed by 3 bases and J by 6 bases, leaving 14 bases between them. This CDR3 region has 15 residues. The CDR3 DNA reads TGTGCCAGCAGCTTTGCCGGGCCGGAAGCCGGGGAGCTGTTTTTT. Translated: CASSFAGPEAGELFF.

This clonotype was observed at least ten times. The rearrangement uses TRBV10-3 and TRBJ2-7, with D maybe TRBD1 (6 bases). This CDR3 is 16 amino acids long. Germline assignment: CDR1 ENHRY and CDR2 SYGVKD. V was pared by 2 bases and J by 0 bases, with 14 bases between. CDR3 loop: CAISEPRTASSYEQYF. For the CDR3, the DNA is TGTGCCATCAGTGAGCCCCGGACAGCCAGCTCCTACGAGCAGTACTTC.